Listed below are T cell receptor beta chains from one sample, sequenced in a study of cytomegalovirus exposure and HLA in healthy donors. TCRdb's copy holds only in-frame clones and misses some; the assay was immunoSEQ multiplex PCR. The sample yields 150,000 to 180,000 clones, 70% to 90% seen once. Sequenced: PBMCs. All receptors come from a young man in good health and CMV-seropositive. Each CDR3 is given without its conserved first and last residue. Fields, in order: J gene, V gene, D gene, clone size, CDR3 protein. A D gene is named only where the DNA matches it firmly. The listing skips clone size in some rows; elsewhere it reads once, few, many or a size class.

TRBJ2-7 TRBV19 TRBD2 NA ASSIGTSSYEQY
TRBJ2-5 TRBV7-3 TRBD2 NA ASSSGGMKETQY
TRBJ1-1 TRBV6-1 NA NA ASIRNTEAF
TRBJ1-1 TRBV18 NA few ASSPVGGTEAF
TRBJ2-1 TRBV6-1 NA NA ASSELTGPYNEQF
TRBJ1-4 TRBV4-1 NA once ASSLSVNEKLF
TRBJ2-7 TRBV5-5 NA NA ASSLTGLIYEQY
TRBJ2-3 TRBV5-1 NA NA ASSTQTGGGDTQY
TRBJ2-1 TRBV18 TRBD2 NA ASSPNSGIYNEQF
TRBJ2-2 TRBV6-5 TRBD1 once ASSPGQYTGELF
TRBJ2-3 TRBV6-5 NA NA ASSYSSRARTDTQY
TRBJ1-5 TRBV27 NA NA ASSLSWRGNQPQH
TRBJ1-1 TRBV12-5 TRBD1 NA ASGLETGTSEAF
TRBJ2-7 TRBV19 TRBD1 NA ASSPRTGPYEQY
TRBJ2-7 TRBV2 NA NA ASSLQGGQSYEQY
TRBJ1-4 TRBV29-1 TRBD1 NA SVEEGQGARNEKLF
TRBJ1-5 TRBV30 TRBD1 few AWSATGPRPQH
TRBJ2-5 TRBV14 TRBD2 once ASSILAGGYGETQY
TRBJ1-1 TRBV10-3 TRBD1 NA AIRQGGGTEAF
TRBJ1-3 TRBV5-6 NA NA ASSYPSTRSSGNTIY
TRBJ2-7 TRBV25-1 NA NA ASSDRDTMDYEQY
TRBJ2-1 TRBV9 TRBD2 NA ASSPGLAGDNEQF
TRBJ2-7 TRBV11-3 TRBD1 NA ASSPTGTAYEQY
TRBJ2-7 TRBV5-6 NA NA ASSLGWDFRTYEQY
TRBJ1-2 TRBV7-2 NA NA ASSLANTGYGYT
TRBJ1-1 TRBV2 TRBD1 once ASSDRGLDTEAF
TRBJ2-5 TRBV9 NA many ASSVFGARETQY
TRBJ2-3 TRBV7-8 TRBD1 NA ASSLNRGPDTQY
TRBJ2-2 TRBV23-1 TRBD1 NA ASDGTGVGELF
TRBJ1-2 TRBV5-4 NA NA ASSPRGGRVYGYT
TRBJ1-2 TRBV19 NA NA ASSISRVGYT
TRBJ1-2 TRBV4-3 NA NA ASSQERKGVYGYT
TRBJ1-5 TRBV2 NA NA ASRVQGNQPQH
TRBJ2-7 TRBV11-3 TRBD1 NA ASSHETGDEQY
TRBJ1-2 TRBV5-6 NA NA ASSRQEAYGYT
TRBJ2-7 TRBV27 TRBD1 NA ASSLGTGKTYEQY
TRBJ1-5 TRBV19 TRBD1 NA ASSRQGASGQPQH
TRBJ2-7 TRBV18 NA once ASSPYTDTYEQY
TRBJ1-6 TRBV7-2 NA NA ASSLARSNSPLH
TRBJ1-2 TRBV6-5 NA few ASTTASGGYT
TRBJ1-4 TRBV6-5 TRBD1 NA ASRPGQRNEKLF
TRBJ1-1 TRBV30 TRBD1 NA AWGQGGNTEAF
TRBJ1-2 TRBV6-5 NA many ASSYSPGRRGYGYT
TRBJ2-7 TRBV23-1 TRBD1 NA ASSNEAGTGVHEQY
TRBJ2-7 TRBV7-2 TRBD2 NA ASSPGVAGNEQY
TRBJ1-2 TRBV6-6 TRBD1 NA ASTRVGTGGGYT
TRBJ2-7 TRBV7-2 NA once ASSSQSGSYEQY
TRBJ2-7 TRBV27 TRBD1 NA ASRTGNSYEQY
TRBJ2-7 TRBV7-2 TRBD1 NA ASSLGTGGSYEQY
TRBJ2-1 TRBV6-6 TRBD2 NA ASSYLAGVWGEQF
TRBJ1-2 TRBV7-2 TRBD1 NA ASSFPDRGHYGYT
TRBJ2-7 TRBV7-2 NA once ASSLGGGGVDEQY
TRBJ2-1 TRBV7-4 TRBD2 NA ASSLAGTSGANNEQF
TRBJ1-1 TRBV29-1 NA few SVGSGEAF
TRBJ1-2 TRBV5-6 TRBD1 once ASSLVGGRGQYGYT
TRBJ1-1 TRBV7-6 TRBD1 NA ASSPAPGDRGANTEAF
TRBJ2-1 TRBV4-1 TRBD2 NA ASSQPSGGSYNEQF